These T cell receptor beta chains were read from a single sample in a study of T cells in Graves' hyperthyroidism and ophthalmopathy. Each CDR3 protein is one row after TCRdb ran MiXCR on the multiplex PCR reads. The data hold some 650,000 distinct CDR3 sequences, with roughly a sixth observed a single time. Sequencing was carried out using blood. The receptor set was obtained from a woman aged 40 to 50 with Graves' ophthalmopathy. The CDR3 runs from the conserved cysteine through the conserved F or W. Each record gives: D gene, J gene, V gene, clone size, CDR3 protein, CDR3 DNA. The D gene is left open where the match is weak. Size tells how often a clone was seen (once, few, many) or the class of an expanded clone, and some rows leave it out.

TRBD1 | TRBJ1-4 | TRBV6-1 | . | CASSPTGVAEKLFF | TGTGCCAGCAGCCCGACAGGGGTGGCTGAAAAACTGTTTTTT
. | TRBJ1-2 | TRBV7-9 | . | CASSQDGGDGYTF | TGTGCCAGCAGCCAAGATGGGGGGGATGGCTACACCTTC
. | TRBJ1-1 | TRBV7-9 | few | CASSIPGSEAFF | TGTGCCAGCAGCATACCCGGGAGTGAAGCTTTCTTT
. | TRBJ1-1 | TRBV30 | many | CAWRVGGMEAFF | TGTGCCTGGAGGGTGGGTGGAATGGAAGCTTTCTTT
. | TRBJ1-2 | TRBV6-5 | many | CASSYSWQANGYTF | TGTGCCAGCAGTTACTCGTGGCAGGCTAATGGCTACACCTTC
TRBD2 | TRBJ2-1 | TRBV5-1 | . | CASSLQGLAGGGNEQFF | TGCGCCAGCAGCTTACAAGGACTAGCGGGAGGGGGCAATGAGCAGTTCTTC
TRBD1 | TRBJ2-7 | TRBV2 | many | CASRAGTGVYEQYF | TGTGCCAGCAGGGCCGGGACAGGGGTTTACGAGCAGTACTTC
. | TRBJ2-1 | TRBV28 | many | CASRTTDNEQFF | TGTGCCAGCAGGACTACTGACAATGAGCAGTTCTTC
. | TRBJ1-5 | TRBV30 | many | CAWSSGNDRPQHF | TGTGCCTGGAGTTCGGGAAACGATCGCCCCCAGCATTTT
. | TRBJ2-3 | TRBV15 | many | CATSREMIRQSRTDTQYF | TGTGCCACCAGCAGAGAAATGATTAGACAAAGCCGCACAGATACGCAGTATTTT
TRBD2 | TRBJ2-1 | TRBV11-1 | many | CASSLGSSLAEHNEQFF | TGTGCCAGCAGCTTAGGGAGTTCACTAGCGGAACACAATGAGCAGTTCTTC